These 10 T cell receptor beta chains originate from one sample sequenced in a study of cytomegalovirus exposure and HLA in healthy donors. Primers for the PCR totalled 60 Vbeta and 13 Jbeta. The protocol was immunoSEQ multiplex PCR, while the TCRdb copy is restricted to in-frame clones and leaves out a portion. The table shows approximately 120,000 clones, with about three quarters occurring only once. The sequenced sample was PBMCs. Source of these receptors: a female donor in good health and CMV-seronegative.

Here the CDR3 DNA reads TGTGCCAGTAGTCCCAATTCCGGGACTAGCGGGAGGGAGCAGTTCTTC. Protein: CASSPNSGTSGREQFF. V usage is TRBV19 and J usage is TRBJ2-1; 15 bases are a match to TRBD2. Germline V CDR1 and CDR2: LNHDA, SQIVND (reference sequence). The V and J ends lost 5 bases and 10 bases, in that order; junction bases with no gene match: 9. This CDR3 spans 16 amino acids. Variable domain in full (rest from reference TRBV19 and TRBJ2-1): DGGITQSPKYLFRKEGQNVTLSCEQNLNHDAMYWYRQDPGQGLRLIYYSQIVNDFQKGDIAEGYSVSREKKESFPLTVTSAQKNPTAFYLCASSPNSGTSGREQFFGPGTRLTVL.

V is TRBV5-4 and J is TRBJ2-5; D perhaps matches TRBD1 (6 bases). This CDR3 region has 14 residues. CDR1 SGHNT and CDR2 YYREEE come from the germline V gene (reference sequence). V lost 3 bases, J lost 5 bases, and 14 bases lay in between. CDR3 protein: CASSSSGTRETQYF. The CDR3, as DNA: TGTGCCAGCAGCTCCTCCGGGACACGGGAGACCCAGTACTTC.

The chain has TRBV15 and TRBJ2-2, with 8 bases aligning to TRBD2. Germline CDR1 is LNHNV and CDR2 is YYDKDF (reference sequence). The V gene end was trimmed by 2 bases and the J gene end by 0 bases; junction bases not matched to a gene: 2. This CDR3 contains 16 residues. The CDR3 coding sequence is TGTGCCACCAGCAGACGGGGGGGGACGAACACCGGGGAGCTGTTTTTT. As protein: CATSRRGGTNTGELFF. The whole variable domain, filled in from reference TRBV15 and TRBJ2-2, reads DAMVIQNPRYQVTQFGKPVTLSCSQTLNHNVMYWYQQKSSQAPKLLFHYYDKDFNNEADTPDNFQSRRPNTSFCFLDIRSPGLGDTAMYLCATSRRGGTNTGELFFGEGSRLTVL.

The rearrangement uses TRBV6-1 and TRBJ1-2, with a weak D call TRBD1 (6 bases). V dropped 7 bases and J dropped 4 bases, with 13 bases sitting between them. The CDR3 has 13 residues. The germline V gene encodes CDR1 MNHNS and CDR2 SASEGT. In DNA, the CDR3 is TGTGCCAGCACGACGTTGGGGGCCTATGGCTACACCTTC. Translating gives CASTTLGAYGYTF.

The V gene is TRBV5-1, the J gene TRBJ2-1, with 12 positions matching TRBD2. CDR1 and CDR2 (germline): SGHRS, YFSETQ. The V and J ends lost 4 bases and 6 bases, in that order; junction bases with no gene match: 11. The CDR3 consists of 17 residues. DNA of the CDR3: TGCGCCAGCAGCCAGACTAGCGGGGGCCTCTTTCCCAATGAGCAGTTCTTC. Protein: CASSQTSGGLFPNEQFF. Drawing the rest from reference TRBV5-1 and TRBJ2-1, the complete variable domain is KAGVTQTPRYLIKTRGQQVTLSCSPISGHRSVSWYQQTPGQGLQFLFEYFSETQRNKGNFPGRFSGRQFSNSRSEMNVSTLELGDSALYLCASSQTSGGLFPNEQFFGPGTRLTVL.

The chain recombines TRBV2 with TRBJ2-6, with TRBD1 matching 10 bases. The CDR3 is 17 residues long. V was pared by 2 bases and J by 3 bases, with 4 bases of the junction left unmatched. Germline values: CDR1 SNHLY, CDR2 FYNNEI. The CDR3 sequence is CASSEPDRGYGANVLTF. CDR3 in DNA: TGTGCCAGCAGTGAACCGGACAGGGGGTATGGGGCCAACGTCCTGACTTTC.

V usage is TRBV5-1 and J usage is TRBJ1-2; TRBD1 aligns across 9 bases. Germline lookup yields CDR1 SGHRS and CDR2 YFSETQ. There are 14 residues in the CDR3. Trimming cost V 4 bases and J 4 bases; bases outside gene matches: 5. The CDR3 region has the DNA TGCGCCAGCAGCAACGGGGACAGGGTCTATGGCTACACCTTC. This codes for CASSNGDRVYGYTF.

This sequence joins TRBV6-1 and TRBJ1-1; perhaps TRBD1 as D (5 bases). Trimming took off 5 bases at V and 3 bases at J, with 7 bases between the two ends. The length of the CDR3 is 12 residues. Germline assignment: CDR1 MNHNS and CDR2 SASEGT. The CDR3 sequence is CASSIGDTEAFF. The DNA for the CDR3 is TGTGCCAGCAGTATAGGGGACACTGAAGCTTTCTTT.

This clone was detected a few times. Distinct nucleotide sequences in the sample also encode this CDR3. This chain links TRBV7-3 with TRBJ1-5; tentative D call: TRBD1 (5 bases). V lost 6 bases and J lost 1, with 7 bases in between. Germline values: CDR1 SGHTA, CDR2 FQGTGA. The CDR3 has 13 amino acids. The CDR3 here is CASSRGSNQPQHF. The CDR3 DNA is TGTGCCAGCAGTAGGGGAAGCAATCAGCCCCAGCATTTT.

V is TRBV6-5 and J is TRBJ1-1, with 7 bases fitting TRBD1. The CDR3 has 14 amino acids. Germline CDR1 is MNHEY and CDR2 is SVGAGI. The chain's CDR3 is CAVFGSQGDTEAFF. In nucleotides, the CDR3 is TGTGCGGTCTTTGGGTCTCAGGGGGACACTGAAGCTTTCTTT.